A selection of T cell receptor beta chains follows, all from one sample in a study of T cell responses to AZD1222 COVID-19 vaccine. Profiled with immunoSEQ multiplex PCR; TCRdb holds only in-frame clones, not every one. The table includes 130,000 or so clones, roughly 94% detected once. The starting material was peripheral blood, obtained on day 0 of AZD1222 vaccination. The receptors shown here come from an adult in good health. Each CDR3 is given with its conserved first and last residue. The D gene is left open where the match is weak. Clone size is not always given. Where it is, it says once, few, many or a class for expanded clones.

>-|TRBV7-9|TRBJ2-7|TRBD2
TGTGCCAGCAGCTTAGGAAGCGGGGGGGCCTACGAGCAGTACTTC
CASSLGSGGAYEQYF
>-|TRBV19|TRBJ1-2|-
TGTGCCAGTAGTATTATACCGGGGAGTTCCTATGGCTACACCTTC
CASSIIPGSSYGYTF
>-|TRBV4-1|TRBJ1-6|-
TGCGCCAGCAGCCACGTGGGGGCGTCAGTTCCACCCCTCCACTTT
CASSHVGASVPPLHF
>-|TRBV19|TRBJ1-3|-
TGTGCCAGTAGTATGACCCCGGGACACGTCGGAAACACCATATATTTT
CASSMTPGHVGNTIYF
>-|TRBV2|TRBJ1-6|TRBD1
TGTGCCAGCAGCTTGGGACAGGGGAATTCACCCCTCCACTTT
CASSLGQGNSPLHF
>-|TRBV28|TRBJ1-5|-
TGTGCCAGCAGTTTCCAGCCCCAGCATTTT
CASSFQPQHF
>-|TRBV7-8|TRBJ2-7|-
TGTGCCAGCAGCTTTCCCCCCGAGGCTGGCGAGCAGTACTTC
CASSFPPEAGEQYF
>-|TRBV25-1|TRBJ1-5|-
TGTGCCACTGGGGATTTGGGGGCCCAGCATTTT
CATGDLGAQHF
>-|TRBV19|TRBJ1-2|-
TGTGCCAGTAGTATAGACGGGGTGTCTGGCGGCTACACCTTC
CASSIDGVSGGYTF
>-|TRBV20-1|TRBJ1-1|-
TGCAGTGCCCCCGGACAGATTGAAGCTTTCTTT
CSAPGQIEAFF
>-|TRBV11-1|TRBJ1-1|-
TGTGCCAGCAGCCGGGGAGGGGAGCACACTGAAGCTTTCTTT
CASSRGGEHTEAFF
>-|TRBV19|TRBJ1-6|-
TGTGCCAGTAGTCCAACTCGACACCCTAATTCACCCCTCCACTTT
CASSPTRHPNSPLHF
>-|TRBV27|TRBJ2-7|TRBD2
TGTGCCAGCAGCCACACTAGCGGGAGGGCCCACGAGCAGTACTTC
CASSHTSGRAHEQYF
>-|TRBV19|TRBJ1-5|-
TGTGCCAGTAGTGCCCAGGGTTGGCAGCCCCAGCATTTT
CASSAQGWQPQHF
>-|TRBV18|TRBJ1-1|-
TGTGCCAGCTCACCGGCCCCTGGGGCTGAAGCTTTCTTT
CASSPAPGAEAFF
>-|TRBV24-1|TRBJ2-3|TRBD2
TGTGCCACCAGTGACCATGGACTAGCGGGAGCCGTATCGGGGGATACGCAGTATTTT
CATSDHGLAGAVSGDTQYF
>-|TRBV19|TRBJ1-1|TRBD1
TGTGCCAGTAGTATTTTGTGGACAGGGGCGAACACTGAAGCTTTCTTT
CASSILWTGANTEAFF
>-|TRBV4-1|TRBJ2-1|-
TGCGCCAGCAGCCAAGATCCCGGGGGTGGCTCCTACAATGAGCAGTTCTTC
CASSQDPGGGSYNEQFF
>-|TRBV27|TRBJ1-2|TRBD1
TGTGCCAGCAGTTACGGGACAGGCTTTGGCTACACCTTC
CASSYGTGFGYTF
>-|TRBV6-5|TRBJ1-2|-
TGTGCCAGCAGCCTCGGAGCACTCTATGGCTACACCTTC
CASSLGALYGYTF
>-|TRBV29-1|TRBJ2-5|-
TGCAGCGTTGACTCCACACCCCAAGAGACCCAGTACTTC
CSVDSTPQETQYF
>-|TRBV15|TRBJ2-1|-
TGTGCCACCAGCAGAGGTCGTAGCTTGGCCTACAATGAGCAGTTCTTC
CATSRGRSLAYNEQFF
>-|TRBV10-3|TRBJ2-7|-
TGTGCCATCAGTGAGTCGGCGGGCCCCTCCCGGGAGCAGTACTTC
CAISESAGPSREQYF
>-|TRBV7-9|TRBJ2-5|TRBD2
TGTGCCAGCAGTCTGGGGACTAGCGGGAGACAGTACCAAGAGACCCAGTACTTC
CASSLGTSGRQYQETQYF
>-|TRBV20-1|TRBJ2-7|-
TGCAGTGCTAGTCCTTCGGGACGGAACTACGAGCAGTACTTC
CSASPSGRNYEQYF
>-|TRBV28|TRBJ2-2|TRBD1
TGTGCCAGCAGGGACAGGGTAAAGAACACCGGGGAGCTGTTTTTT
CASRDRVKNTGELFF
>once|TRBV28|TRBJ2-4|-
TGTGCCAGCAGTTTCGGCCAGGGTGGAAACATTCAGTACTTC
CASSFGQGGNIQYF
>-|TRBV15|TRBJ2-1|-
TGTGCCACCAGCGGGACACTAGGGTCAAACTACAATGAGCAGTTCTTC
CATSGTLGSNYNEQFF
>few|TRBV27|TRBJ2-1|TRBD2
TGTGCCAGCACCCCCTCTGGGTGGGAGGGCTCTGAGCAGTTCTTC
CASTPSGWEGSEQFF
>-|TRBV6-5|TRBJ2-5|-
TGTGCCAGCAGTTACGGTGGGGGTCCGGGGGCCCAGTACTTC
CASSYGGGPGAQYF
>-|TRBV5-1|TRBJ1-1|-
TGCGCCAGCAGCTTATCACGGGACGCTGAAGCTTTCTTT
CASSLSRDAEAFF
>-|TRBV11-3|TRBJ2-3|-
TGTGCCAGCAGCCCAAACCCCACAGATACGCAGTATTTT
CASSPNPTDTQYF
>-|TRBV2|TRBJ1-5|TRBD1
TGTGCCTGCAAAGACCCGACAGGGGATAGCAATCAGCCCCAGCATTTT
CACKDPTGDSNQPQHF
>-|TRBV7-6|TRBJ1-3|-
TGTGCCAGCAGTTCCTACTCTGAAAACACCATATATTTT
CASSSYSENTIYF
>-|TRBV27|TRBJ2-5|-
TGTGCCAGCAGTTTGGTGGGGACCGCTAGCACGAAGACCCAGTACTTC
CASSLVGTASTKTQYF
>once|TRBV7-9|TRBJ1-1|-
TGTGCCAGCAGCGCTAAAAAGAACACTGAAGCTTTCTTT
CASSAKKNTEAFF
>-|TRBV7-9|TRBJ2-5|-
TGTGCCAGCAGCTTAAGGGCGTGGCCCGAGACCCAGTACTTC
CASSLRAWPETQYF
>few|TRBV5-1|TRBJ2-3|-
TGCGCCAGCAAAGCAGGACAGAGCACAGATACGCAGTATTTT
CASKAGQSTDTQYF
>-|TRBV6-5|TRBJ1-5|-
TGTGCCAGCAGAGTCGATAGCAATCAGCCCCAGCATTTT
CASRVDSNQPQHF
>-|TRBV3-1/TRBV3-2|TRBJ2-2|TRBD2
TGTGCCAGCAGCCGATGGACTAGGCGAAGAGAGGGGTTACCGAACACCGGGGAGCTGTTTTTT
CASSRWTRRREGLPNTGELFF
>-|TRBV19|TRBJ1-2|TRBD1
TGTGCCAGCTCTACGGGACAGTCAAATGGCTACACCTTC
CASSTGQSNGYTF
>-|TRBV28|TRBJ1-1|-
TGTGCCAGCAACCGCCCAGCGCGGGGCACTGAAGCTTTCTTT
CASNRPARGTEAFF
>once|TRBV5-5|TRBJ1-2|TRBD1
TGTGCCAGCAGCTTGTTTGGACAGGAGGACACCTTC
CASSLFGQEDTF
>-|TRBV5-1|TRBJ2-3|TRBD1
TGCGCCAGCAGCTCCGGACAGGGGGCGCAGGGAGATACGCAGTATTTT
CASSSGQGAQGDTQYF
>-|TRBV18|TRBJ2-6|-
TGTGCCAGCTCACCCACGGTTCACTCTGGGGCCAACGTCCTGACTTTC
CASSPTVHSGANVLTF
>-|TRBV6-5|TRBJ1-6|TRBD1
TGTGCCAGCAGTTACAGGACAGGGGGTTCACCCCTCCACTTT
CASSYRTGGSPLHF
>-|TRBV28|TRBJ1-3|TRBD1
TGTGCCAGCAGTTCTGGACAGGGGGGTGGAAACACCATATATTTT
CASSSGQGGGNTIYF